This T cell receptor (beta chain) stems from a study of blood T cell repertoires in COVID-19. In this sample, this clone turned up once. The germline V gene encodes CDR1 SGHAT and CDR2 FQNNGV. Trimming took 4 bases from V and 6 from J, leaving 14 bases between them. The CDR3 spans 14 residues. Original methodology: Amplifying reference gene primers gave estimates of nucleated cell counts. Profiling relied on immunoSEQ multiplex PCR, and the TCRdb table lists in-frame clones only, not all of them. The V and J calls and clone size are taken from that table; D and trimming were inferred from the DNA. The sample carries some 60,000 clones, 90% recorded once.

The sample taken for sequencing was peripheral blood. The chain uses TRBV11-2 and TRBJ2-3, with D maybe TRBD1 (6 bases). The clonotype comes from a man aged 35-49 years with acute or convalescent COVID-19. The CDR3 DNA sequence: TGTGCCAGCAGCTCAGAGAACAGGGAGGATACGCAGTATTTT. Protein product: CASSSENREDTQYF.